The rows below give T cell receptor beta chains drawn from one sample of a study of OX40 agonist ivuxolimab in advanced cancers. Sequenced by immunoSEQ multiplex PCR; TCRdb stores in-frame clones only, minus some. The sample consists of some 64,000 clones, 80% to 95% of them appearing once. Sequenced material: CD4+ or CD8+ T cells sorted from blood, taken in a trial of the OX40 agonist ivuxolimab. These receptor sequences come from an adult with an advanced solid tumor such as melanoma, head and neck, liver or kidney cancer. Each CDR3 is given with its conserved first and last residue. The D gene is left open where the match is weak. Not every row has a clone size; where given, it reads once, few, many or a size class.

.	TRBV15	TRBD2	TRBJ2-7	CATSRDTLGGGRYEQYF	TGTGCCACCAGCAGAGATACCCTCGGGGGGGGCCGCTACGAGCAGTACTTC
.	TRBV11-2	.	TRBJ2-2	CASSLGTGELFF	TGTGCCAGCAGCTTAGGGACCGGGGAGCTGTTTTTT
.	TRBV2	TRBD2	TRBJ2-3	CASEGTRTDTQYF	TGTGCCAGTGAGGGGACTAGGACAGATACGCAGTATTTT
.	TRBV7-9	.	TRBJ2-3	CASSLEIGPTDTQYF	TGTGCCAGCAGCTTAGAAATAGGTCCCACAGATACGCAGTATTTT
.	TRBV5-6	.	TRBJ2-1	CASSPPLGTEQFF	TGTGCCAGCAGCCCCCCGTTGGGGACTGAGCAGTTCTTC
.	TRBV30	TRBD2	TRBJ2-3	CAWSVGGGSDTQYF	TGTGCCTGGAGTGTTGGCGGGGGATCAGATACGCAGTATTTT
.	TRBV6-1	TRBD1	TRBJ2-7	CASSSGQGVSYEQYF	TGTGCCAGCAGTTCTGGACAGGGCGTATCCTACGAGCAGTACTTC
.	TRBV10-3	.	TRBJ1-1	CAISESLNTEAFF	TGTGCCATCAGTGAGTCCTTAAACACTGAAGCTTTCTTT
.	TRBV19	.	TRBJ1-3	CASSTVLSGNTIYF	TGTGCCAGTAGTACGGTCCTCTCTGGAAACACCATATATTTT
.	TRBV25-1	TRBD1	TRBJ1-1	CASSARTGKHTEAFF	TGTGCCAGCAGTGCGAGGACAGGGAAGCACACTGAAGCTTTCTTT
few	TRBV7-8	.	TRBJ2-1	CASSPNNRESYNEQFF	TGTGCCAGCAGCCCTAATAACAGGGAATCCTACAATGAGCAGTTCTTC
.	TRBV6-6	TRBD1	TRBJ2-7	CASSAGQAYEQYF	TGTGCCAGCAGCGCGGGACAGGCCTACGAGCAGTACTTC
once	TRBV19	.	TRBJ1-2	CASSIYYGYTF	TGTGCCAGTAGTATATACTATGGCTACACCTTC
few	TRBV30	.	TRBJ1-1	CAWSPLQEAFF	TGTGCCTGGAGTCCACTCCAAGAAGCTTTCTTT
.	TRBV27	TRBD1	TRBJ2-5	CASSLTGGFVETQYF	TGTGCCAGCAGTTTGACAGGGGGCTTCGTAGAGACCCAGTACTTC
.	TRBV19	.	TRBJ2-1	CASSNRSGYYNEQFF	TGTGCCAGTAGTAATCGGAGCGGGTATTACAATGAGCAGTTCTTC
.	TRBV7-6	TRBD1	TRBJ2-7	CASRGQGNYEQYF	TGTGCCAGCAGGGGACAGGGCAACTACGAGCAGTACTTC
.	TRBV7-6	.	TRBJ2-7	CASSLDGGRVHEQYF	TGTGCCAGCAGCTTAGATGGGGGCAGGGTCCACGAGCAGTACTTC
once	TRBV7-2	TRBD1	TRBJ1-2	CASSYQGGDYGYTF	TGTGCCAGCAGCTACCAGGGGGGGGACTATGGCTACACCTTC